This TCR beta chain was identified in a study of Ad26.COV2.S vaccination and SARS-CoV-2 variants. Study-level findings and limits: It was found that vaccine and placebo recipients had similar non-spike TCR breadth. Possibly, TCR breadth and depth analyses underestimated total T cell responses. Vaccine recipients posted higher spike-specific TCR breadth than their placebo counterparts. CD8+ and CD4+ T cells specific for spike reportedly responded with substantial breadth after vaccination.

Comments on this clone: The antigen is unknown.

Repertoires were generated with immunoSEQ multiplex PCR, while TCRdb's copy carries only in-frame clones and drops some. The table lists a few hundred thousand clones, about 80% of them singletons, with about 7.4% in the top ten. Stated treatment: roughly 19 received Ad26.COV2.S at low or high dose, single or two shots; about 5 received placebo; per-sample allocation not given. It was on day 63 after the first vaccine or placebo injection that samples were taken. The CDR3 is made up of 15 amino acids. The germline gives CDR1 SGDLS, CDR2 YYNGEE. The V end lost 3 bases, the J end lost 8 bases, and 20 bases lay between the germline ends.

This sequence joins TRBV9 and TRBJ1-2, with a weak D call TRBD1 (6 bases). The source is a person between 18 and 65 years old who received the Ad26.COV2.S COVID-19 vaccine or a placebo. Here the sequenced sample was peripheral blood, taken in a trial of Ad26.COV2.S vaccine versus placebo. CDR3 in DNA: TGTGCCAGCAGCGGGGGTGGGGCAGGGGAAAAAGGCTACACCTTC. Translation: CASSGGGAGEKGYTF. The full variable domain, rest sourced from reference TRBV9 and TRBJ1-2, is DSGVTQTPKHLITATGQRVTLRCSPRSGDLSVYWYQQSLDQGLQFLIQYYNGEERAKGNILERFSAQQFPDLHSELNLSSLELGDSALYFCASSGGGAGEKGYTFGSGTRLTVV.